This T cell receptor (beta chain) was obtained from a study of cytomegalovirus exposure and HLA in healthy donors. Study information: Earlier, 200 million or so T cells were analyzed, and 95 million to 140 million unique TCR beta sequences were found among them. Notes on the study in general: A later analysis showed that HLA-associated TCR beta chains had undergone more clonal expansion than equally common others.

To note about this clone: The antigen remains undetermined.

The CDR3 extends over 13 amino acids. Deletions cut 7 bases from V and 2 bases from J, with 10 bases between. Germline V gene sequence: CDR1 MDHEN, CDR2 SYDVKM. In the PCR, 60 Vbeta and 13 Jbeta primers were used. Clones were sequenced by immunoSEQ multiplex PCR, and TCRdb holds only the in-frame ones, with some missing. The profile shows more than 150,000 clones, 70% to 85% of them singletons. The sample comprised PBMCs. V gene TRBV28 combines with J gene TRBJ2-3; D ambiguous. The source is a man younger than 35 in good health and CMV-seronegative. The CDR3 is CASIGRYTDTQYF. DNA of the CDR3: TGTGCCAGCATTGGCAGATACACAGATACGCAGTATTTT.